This T cell receptor beta chain emerged from a study of a mutant IDH1 vaccine in newly diagnosed glioma. Whole-study context: The therapy given earlier, which was standard therapy, consisted of radiotherapy, temozolomide, or both, and most of the patients received both.

Assay used: immunoSEQ multiplex PCR; TCRdb lists only in-frame clones, some missing. The table records roughly 70,000 clones, roughly 85% of them present only once. CDR1 SGHTA and CDR2 FQGNSA come from the germline V gene. V lost 7 bases, J lost 7 bases, and 8 bases stayed unmatched. The CDR3 consists of 15 residues. This sample's time point: baseline, week 1 (first vaccination visit). Treatment here: pre-vaccination baseline after standard-of-care therapy. Sequencing used PBMCs, obtained from a glioma patient treated with radiotherapy, temozolomide or both. This chain uses TRBV7-2 with TRBJ1-6; 9 positions match TRBD1. The sequence came from a young man with glioma. The CDR3 bases are TGTGCCAGCACCAAACCTGGGACAGGGAATTCACCCCTCCACTTT. This translates into CASTKPGTGNSPLHF.